The text below deals with one TCR beta chain. Its recognized antigen is unknown. Per-base quality was not reported, and no clone a single base away is much larger than it. Patients with a history of autoimmune disease or receiving systemic immunosuppression were excluded from the trial. Peripheral blood for TCR sequencing was collected from all dose cohorts at baseline, on cycle 4 day 1, and on cycle 7 day 1. Samples were obtained from an open-label, multicenter, first-in-human phase I dose-escalation trial of ivuxolimab. Adults with locally advanced or metastatic melanoma, renal cell carcinoma, hepatocellular carcinoma or head and neck squamous cell carcinoma were enrolled in the trial. Before TCR sequencing, CD4+ T cells and CD8+ T cells from peripheral blood were sorted into separate populations. Spanning cysteine to phenylalanine, the CDR3 consists of 14 amino acids. Only the CDR3 part of the read is kept: 42 bases, read in frame from the first base. The V end loses 4 bases and the J end loses 8 bases, and a stretch of 14 bases separates them. CDR1 and CDR2 are read off the germline V gene as SGHDN and FVKESK.

The data stem from a study of OX40 agonist ivuxolimab in advanced cancers. Turning to the overall study: Ivuxolimab, which targeted the costimulatory receptor OX40 (CD134), was an agonistic, fully human IgG2 monoclonal antibody. The paper reports the monotherapy dose-escalation portion (N of about 54 patients) of the phase I ivuxolimab trial. The point of sequencing TCRbeta in the periphery was to test whether ivuxolimab changed TCR sequence diversity and drove clonal T-cell expansion. Partial responses were achieved by three dose-escalation patients, of whom one had hepatocellular carcinoma and two had cutaneous melanoma. Intravenous ivuxolimab was administered to patients every 2 weeks at six dose levels: 0.01, 0.1, 0.3, 1.5, 3 and 10 mg/kg. Among the 50 to 55 dose-escalation patients, about 20 had hepatocellular carcinoma, roughly 15 melanoma, 9 renal cell carcinoma and 9 head and neck cancer. Prior anti-PD-1, anti-PD-L1 or anti-CTLA-4 therapy was permitted, and checkpoint inhibitors had been received by more than 35% of dose-escalation patients. In the dose-escalation cohort, around 80% of patients were male, and the mean age was roughly 56 years with a range of roughly 20 to 85. General findings and caveats noted by the study authors: Low levels of normalized T-cell clonal expansion were also shown by some nonresponding patients. The antigen specificity of the peripheral T cells that underwent clonal expansion was not determined. After ivuxolimab, expanded clones were on average more numerous among CD8+ T cells than among CD4+ T cells. At doses of 0.1 to 3.0 mg/kg, clonal expansion of both CD4+ and CD8+ blood T cells was observed from baseline to week 6. In the 0.1-3.0 mg/kg groups, partial responders were among the patients with the lowest normalized peripheral clonal expansion, particularly in CD8+ T cells.

Genomic DNA was extracted from sorted cells for sequencing of the TCRbeta CDR3 region. TCRbeta CDR3 regions were sequenced using the immunoSEQ Assay. This immuneACCESS table, as held by TCRdb, lists in-frame sequences with V and J called but not all clones. Of the missing ones, under half trace to an unresolved V gene in checked studies; the others have no known cause. The sample includes 90,000 or so clones, with 91% observed a single time. Together, the top ten hold roughly 2.6% of the sample. The chain links TRBV14 with TRBJ1-4, with a tentative D gene TRBD1 over 5 matching bases. The sequences come from CD4+ or CD8+ T cells sorted from blood, collected in a trial of the OX40 agonist ivuxolimab. The TCR comes from an adult with an advanced solid tumor such as melanoma, head and neck, liver or kidney cancer. Here the CDR3 is given as CASSLNSPGEKLFF. Here is the DNA: TGTGCCAGCAGCCTTAACTCTCCAGGGGAAAAACTGTTTTTT.